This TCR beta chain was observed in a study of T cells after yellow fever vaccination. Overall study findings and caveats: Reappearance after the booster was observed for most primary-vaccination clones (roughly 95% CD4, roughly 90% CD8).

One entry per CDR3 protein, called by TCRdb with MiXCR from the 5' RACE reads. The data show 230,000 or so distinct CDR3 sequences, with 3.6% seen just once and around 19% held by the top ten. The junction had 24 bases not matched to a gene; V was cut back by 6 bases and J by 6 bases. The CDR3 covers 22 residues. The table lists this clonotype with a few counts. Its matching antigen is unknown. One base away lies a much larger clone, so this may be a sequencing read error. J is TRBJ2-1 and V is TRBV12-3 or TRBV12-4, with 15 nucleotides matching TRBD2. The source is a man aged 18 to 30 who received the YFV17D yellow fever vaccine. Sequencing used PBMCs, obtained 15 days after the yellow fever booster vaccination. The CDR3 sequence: CASRSRTSGGAVGPTWFNEQFF. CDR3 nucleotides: TGTGCCAGCAGAAGCAGGACTAGCGGGGGGGCCGTTGGTCCCACATGGTTCAATGAGCAGTTCTTC.